The 13 T cell receptor beta chains below come from one sample, sequenced in a study of tumor-infiltrating lymphocytes in primary liver carcinoma. They got blood RNA out of unsorted whole blood and also pulled out germline DNA. TCR beta cDNA was made from 400 to 500 ng total RNA with a constant-region primer. ARM-PCR, slightly modified, supplied the TCR beta libraries through three nested multiplex PCR rounds. Both of the initial two PCR rounds ran for about 11 cycles and employed TRBV1-TRBV30 forward primers alongside a C-beta reverse primer. TCRdb reprocessed the multiplex PCR reads via MiXCR and lists one record per CDR3 protein. The sample shows approximately 300,000 distinct CDR3 sequences, around three fifths of them seen only once. The sequencing sample was made of peripheral blood. These receptors were collected from a man between 40 and 49 years old with primary liver carcinoma and hepatitis B virus infection.

Details on this clonotype: Since no conserved phenylalanine or tryptophan closes the CDR3, a read error is the likely cause. The CDR3 region has the DNA TGCGCCAGCAGCTTGGGACAATCCACAGATACGCAGTATTAT. It yields the protein CASSLGQSTDTQYY. The chain carries TRBV5-1 and TRBJ2-3, with D uncertain. This CDR3 spans 14 amino acids. V gave up 0 bases and J gave up 2 bases, with 7 bases separating them. Germline assignment: CDR1 SGHRS and CDR2 YFSETQ.

About this clonotype itself: A read error may explain this, as a much larger clone is one base away. This chain connects TRBV12-3 or TRBV12-4 to TRBJ1-5, with 7 bases lining up with TRBD1. This CDR3 has 13 amino acids. The CDR3: CTSRQGGGQPQHF. DNA for the CDR3: TGTACCAGCAGGCAGGGGGGAGGGCAGCCCCAGCATTTT.

This clonotype was observed many times. This rearrangement joins TRBV6-5 to TRBJ1-5; D is possibly TRBD1 (5 bases). This CDR3 is built from 14 residues. Between the trimmed V and J ends, which lost 2 bases and 1 base, there was a span of 6 bases. Germline V lookup: CDR1 MNHEY, CDR2 SVGAGI. In DNA form, the CDR3 reads TGTGCCAGCAGTTACGGGGGGAGCAATCAGCCCCAGCATTTT. This gives the protein CASSYGGSNQPQHF.

CDR3 region: CASSLGPQGPYEQYF. The CDR3 DNA reads TGTGCCAGCAGCTTAGGTCCACAGGGCCCCTACGAGCAGTACTTC. The V gene is TRBV7-9, the J gene TRBJ2-7; D is possibly TRBD1 (6 bases). CDR3 length: 15 amino acids. Trimming pared 1 base from V and 2 bases from J, leaving 12 bases between. Germline CDR1 reads SEHNR; CDR2 reads FQNEAQ (reference sequence).

This chain joins TRBV5-4 and TRBJ2-7, with TRBD2 matching 9 bases. Germline-derived CDR1 and CDR2 are SGHNT and YYREEE (reference sequence). V was clipped by 6 bases and J by 2 bases; unmatched bases: 9. The CDR3 loop spans 15 amino acids. CDR3 sequence: CASTMGAGGPYEQYF. CDR3 sequence (DNA): TGTGCCAGCACCATGGGGGCGGGAGGGCCCTACGAGCAGTACTTC. The full variable domain, its missing parts supplied by reference TRBV5-4 and TRBJ2-7, is ETGVTQSPTHLIKTRGQQVTLRCSSQSGHNTVSWYQQALGQGPQFIFQYYREEENGRGNFPPRFSGLQFPNYSSELNVNALELDDSALYLCASTMGAGGPYEQYFGPGTRLTVT.

V usage is TRBV12-3 or TRBV12-4 and J usage is TRBJ2-7; the match to TRBD1 covers 8 bases. The CDR3 sequence is 14 residues long. Trimming took 10 bases from V and 2 from J; bases not matched to a gene: 10. In DNA form, the CDR3 reads TGTGCCAACAGGCGGACAGGGCCGACCTACGAGCAGTACTTC. Residues: CANRRTGPTYEQYF.

This clonotype was found many times. The rearrangement links TRBV2 to TRBJ2-1, with D unresolved. Germline assignment: CDR1 SNHLY and CDR2 FYNNEI. The V end was cut by 6 bases, the J end by 1 base, with 7 bases between. The CDR3 consists of 13 residues. CDR3 sequence: CASSGPSYNEQFF. The CDR3 nucleotides read TGTGCCAGCAGCGGTCCTTCCTACAATGAGCAGTTCTTC. The full variable domain, completed using reference TRBV2 and TRBJ2-1, is EPEVTQTPSHQVTQMGQEVILRCVPISNHLYFYWYRQILGQKVEFLVSFYNNEISEKSEIFDDQFSVERPDGSNFTLKIRSTKLEDSAMYFCASSGPSYNEQFFGPGTRLTVL.

Points on this clonotype: Without the conserved terminal phenylalanine or tryptophan, this CDR3 likely stems from a read error. V gene TRBV11-2 combines with J gene TRBJ2-3; D is perhaps TRBD2 (6 bases). In germline, CDR1 is SGHAT, CDR2 FQNNGV. This CDR3 spans 14 amino acids. This CDR3 is CTSSLNAEGDTQYI. In nucleotides, the CDR3 is TGTACCAGCAGCCTAAATGCGGAGGGAGATACGCAGTATATT.

As to this clonotype: A much larger clone differs from this one at a single base, so this may be a read error. The genes are TRBV29-1 and TRBJ2-1; the D gene is possibly TRBD2 (5 bases). Trimming left V 8 bases short and J 8 bases short, with 13 bases between. The germline gives CDR1 SQVTM, CDR2 ANQGSEA. The CDR3 is 11 amino acids. The CDR3 spells CSTREAYEQFF. The CDR3 DNA is TGCAGCACCCGGGAAGCCTATGAGCAGTTCTTC.

The gene calls are TRBV28 and TRBJ2-5; D call uncertain. Looked up from germline, CDR1 is MDHEN and CDR2 is SYDVKM. The CDR3 sequence is 13 residues long. V was trimmed by 3 bases and J by 1 base, leaving 6 bases between them. CDR3 sequence reads: CASSFLFQETQYF. CDR3 in DNA: TGTGCCAGCAGTTTTCTCTTCCAAGAGACCCAGTACTTC.

This clonotype showed up many times. This chain joins TRBV4-3 and TRBJ2-1; D is perhaps TRBD2 (5 bases). The CDR3 sequence is 17 residues long. Germline lookup yields CDR1 LGHNA and CDR2 YSLEER. With 0 bases removed from V and 13 bases from J, the gap between germline ends came to 25 bases. CDR3 loop: CASSQDFRGIHDSEQFF. The CDR3 DNA sequence: TGCGCCAGCAGCCAAGATTTTAGAGGGATACACGACTCGGAACAGTTCTTC.

This clonotype showed up just once. The CDR3 spells CVSSYGYSYEQYF. Written as DNA, the CDR3 is TGTGTAAGCAGTTACGGCTACTCCTACGAGCAGTACTTC. V gene TRBV6-5 combines with J gene TRBJ2-7; no clear D. Germline V gene lookup returns CDR1 MNHEY and CDR2 SVGAGI. This CDR3 contains 13 residues.

As regards this clonotype: The junction does not match germline at one end; this may be a read error. The gene calls are TRBV7-9 and TRBJ1-1; TRBD1 matches at 11 bases. CDR1 and CDR2 from the germline V gene are SEHNR and FQNEAQ (reference sequence). CDR3 length equals 18 residues. CDR3 amino acids: CVSSFPGQGGRYGTEAFF. The CDR3 DNA reads TGTGTCAGCAGCTTTCCGGGACAGGGGGGGCGGTATGGCACTGAAGCTTTCTTT.